These 24 T cell receptor beta chains were sequenced from one sample in a study of blood T cell repertoires in COVID-19. Generated by immunoSEQ multiplex PCR, the TCRdb table keeps only in-frame clones and is missing some. The table lists 260,000 or so clones, approximately 85% of them singletons. Input material: peripheral blood. The receptors derive from a woman in her 70s with acute or convalescent COVID-19.

The chain links TRBV3-1 (or the pseudogene TRBV3-2) to TRBJ1-4, with D possibly TRBD1 on 5 matching bases. CDR1 is LGHDT, CDR2 YNNKEL, per germline (reference sequence). The CDR3 is made up of 10 amino acids. Trimming pared 8 bases from V and 8 bases from J, leaving 6 bases between. For the CDR3, the DNA is TGTGCCAGCGGGGGGGAAAAACTGTTTTTT. This encodes CASGGEKLFF.

V usage is TRBV15 and J usage is TRBJ1-2; TRBD1 might be the D (6 bases). Germline V CDR1 and CDR2: LNHNV, YYDKDF (reference sequence). V lost 5 bases and J 4 bases, leaving 14 bases between the germline ends. The CDR3 runs 14 residues. The CDR3 protein is CATSRETGGYGYTF. Here the CDR3 DNA reads TGTGCCACCAGCCGCGAGACAGGCGGCTATGGCTACACCTTC.

This clone was seen once. The chain carries TRBV2 and TRBJ1-5, with 8 bases that match TRBD1. The J call may be in error: the DNA end matches TRBJ2-3 better. This CDR3 region has 13 residues. Looked up from germline, CDR1 is SNHLY and CDR2 is FYNNEI. Written as DNA, the CDR3 is TGTGCCAGCAGGGTGGACAGGGCTCAGCCCCAGTATTTT. It encodes CASRVDRAQPQYF.

The chain couples TRBV3-1 (or the pseudogene TRBV3-2) to TRBJ1-2; TRBD1 is a possible D gene (6 bases). CDR1 is LGHDT and CDR2 is YNNKEL in the germline V gene (reference sequence). V was pared by 0 bases and J by 7 bases, with 12 bases between. The CDR3 consists of 14 residues. CDR3 sequence: CASSQDPGASGYTF. The CDR3 nucleotides read TGTGCCAGCAGCCAAGATCCAGGGGCATCTGGCTACACCTTC.

The chain couples TRBV4-1 to TRBJ2-7; 8 bases match TRBD1. The V gene end was trimmed by 4 bases and the J gene end by 3 bases; junction bases not matched to a gene: 8. This CDR3 is 15 amino acids long. The germline gives CDR1 MGHRA, CDR2 YSYEKL. The DNA of the CDR3 is TGCGCCAGCAGCCTTACGGGCGGACAGGGCTACGAGCAGTACTTC. Its translation: CASSLTGGQGYEQYF.

A note on this clone: This sample also contains other DNA sequences that code for the same CDR3. J is TRBJ2-1 and V is TRBV9, with TRBD1 matching 8 bases. There are 15 residues in the CDR3. Looked up from germline, CDR1 is SGDLS and CDR2 is YYNGEE. The junction had 3 bases not matched to a gene; V was cut back by 0 bases and J by 4 bases. DNA of the CDR3: TGTGCCAGCAGCGTAGGACAGGGGTCATACAATGAGCAGTTCTTC. This sequence encodes CASSVGQGSYNEQFF.

This rearrangement joins TRBV5-1 to TRBJ2-3, with 8 bases aligning to TRBD2. This CDR3 comprises 14 residues. Germline trimming cut 6 bases from V and 6 bases from J; bases unmatched to any gene: 9. CDR1 and CDR2 (germline): SGHRS, YFSETQ. The CDR3 spells CASKPLAGSDTQYF. The DNA of the CDR3 is TGCGCCAGCAAACCCCTAGCGGGTTCTGATACGCAGTATTTT. Variable domain in full (rest from reference TRBV5-1 and TRBJ2-3): KAGVTQTPRYLIKTRGQQVTLSCSPISGHRSVSWYQQTPGQGLQFLFEYFSETQRNKGNFPGRFSGRQFSNSRSEMNVSTLELGDSALYLCASKPLAGSDTQYFGPGTRLTVL.

This clone was observed a few times. V is TRBV4-3 and J is TRBJ1-4; 7 bases agree with TRBD1. The CDR3 length is 19 residues. CDR1 and CDR2 (germline): LGHNA, YSLEER. V gave up 6 bases and J gave up 0 bases; unmatched junction bases: 16. CDR3 sequence reads: CASSPGTDHSDATNEKLFF. In nucleotides, the CDR3 is TGCGCCAGCAGTCCCGGGACAGACCATTCTGACGCAACTAATGAAAAACTGTTTTTT.

The chain uses TRBV4-3 and TRBJ1-2; unclear D gene. The CDR3 length is 15 residues. Germline lookup yields CDR1 LGHNA and CDR2 YSLEER. Trimming removed 1 base from V and 3 bases from J, with 12 bases in between. The CDR3 protein is CASSQGSGGYYGYTF. The CDR3 DNA sequence: TGCGCCAGCAGCCAAGGGTCAGGTGGCTACTATGGCTACACCTTC.

V is TRBV6-4 and J is TRBJ1-5, with 9 bases lining up with TRBD1. From germline, CDR1 is MRHNA and CDR2 SNTAGT. The CDR3 runs to 15 residues. Trimming cost V 6 bases and J 4 bases; bases outside gene matches: 7. CDR3 residues: CASRDTGGGNQPQHF. CDR3 in DNA: TGTGCCAGCAGGGACACAGGGGGCGGAAATCAGCCCCAGCATTTT.

The V gene is TRBV19, the J gene TRBJ1-1; no clear D. V lost 8 bases and J 5 bases, leaving 15 bases between the germline ends. The CDR3 runs to 13 residues. The germline gives CDR1 LNHDA, CDR2 SQIVND (reference sequence). The CDR3 is CASLPAGLTEAFF. Here the CDR3 DNA reads TGTGCCAGTCTCCCAGCGGGGTTGACTGAAGCTTTCTTT. Supplemented by reference TRBV19 and TRBJ1-1, the full variable domain reads DGGITQSPKYLFRKEGQNVTLSCEQNLNHDAMYWYRQDPGQGLRLIYYSQIVNDFQKGDIAEGYSVSREKKESFPLTVTSAQKNPTAFYLCASLPAGLTEAFFGQGTRLTVV.

The V call is TRBV6-5, the J call TRBJ1-3; D unresolved. Germline values: CDR1 MNHEY, CDR2 SVGAGI. Between the trimmed V and J ends, which lost 0 bases and 2 bases, there was a span of 5 bases. This CDR3 has 14 residues. The CDR3 region has the DNA TGTGCCAGCAGTTACTCGGCACCTGGAAACACCATATATTTT. Protein product: CASSYSAPGNTIYF.

The chain links TRBV7-2 to TRBJ2-7, with 13 positions matching TRBD2. Trimming took 0 bases from V and 7 from J; bases not matched to a gene: 3. The CDR3 has 15 residues. Germline values: CDR1 SGHTA, CDR2 FQGNSA. CDR3 sequence: CASSLAGLAGEEQYF. The CDR3, as DNA: TGTGCCAGCAGCTTAGCCGGACTAGCGGGGGAAGAGCAGTACTTC.

In regard to this clone: The junction and the germline gene differ at one end; a read error may be behind it. The chain couples TRBV7-7 to TRBJ2-3, with 12 bases that match TRBD2. Germline CDR1 reads SSHAT; CDR2 reads FNYEAQ (reference sequence). The CDR3 runs 17 residues. The CDR3 DNA reads TGTGCTAGCAGCTCACTTCGACTAGCGGGGGGCACAGATACGCAGTATTTT. This encodes CASSSLRLAGGTDTQYF. Variable domain in full (rest from reference TRBV7-7 and TRBJ2-3): GAGVSQSPRYKVTKRGQDVTLRCDPISSHATLYWYQQALGQGPEFLTYFNYEAQPDKSGLPSDRFSAERPEGSISTLTIQRTEQRDSAMYRCASSSLRLAGGTDTQYFGPGTRLTVL.

The chain has TRBV4-1 and TRBJ1-1; D is perhaps TRBD1 (6 bases). Germline loops: CDR1 MGHRA, CDR2 YSYEKL. V shed 8 bases and J shed 4 bases, with 17 bases lying between them. The CDR3 contains 14 residues. Here the CDR3 reads CASCPQGAGTEAFF. CDR3 bases: TGCGCCAGCTGCCCACAGGGTGCGGGCACTGAAGCTTTCTTT.

The gene calls are TRBV7-2 and TRBJ1-2, with TRBD1 matching over 7 bases. The CDR3 contains 13 residues. The V segment lost 6 bases and the J segment 3 bases; nucleotides outside the gene matches: 4. In germline, CDR1 is SGHTA, CDR2 FQGNSA. DNA of the CDR3: TGTGCCAGCAGGGCCGGGACAGACTATGGCTACACCTTC. This translates into CASRAGTDYGYTF.

The V and J genes are TRBV3-1 (or the pseudogene TRBV3-2) and TRBJ1-4, with 11 bases that match TRBD1. Germline assignment: CDR1 LGHDT and CDR2 YNNKEL (reference sequence). This CDR3 has 16 amino acids. The V segment lost 4 bases and the J segment 7 bases; nucleotides outside the gene matches: 8. The CDR3 bases are TGTGCCAGCAGCCCCCCCGCCGGGACAGGGGGTGAAAAACTGTTTTTT. This encodes CASSPPAGTGGEKLFF.

This chain joins TRBV2 and TRBJ1-1; D remains ambiguous. Deletions cut 4 bases from V and 2 bases from J, with 8 bases between. This CDR3 is built from 13 residues. CDR1 and CDR2 from the germline V gene are SNHLY and FYNNEI. The CDR3 is CASSVKYNTEAFF. Here the CDR3 DNA reads TGTGCCAGCAGTGTTAAATATAACACTGAAGCTTTCTTT.

The V gene is TRBV12-2, the J gene TRBJ1-1. TRBV12-2 is described as a pseudogene. The CDR3 consists of 16 residues. The CDR3 loop reads CASRLAKGGPNTEAFF. The CDR3 DNA sequence: TGTGCAAGTCGCTTAGCGAAGGGGGGGCCGAACACTGAAGCTTTCTTT.

The rearrangement links TRBV4-3 to TRBJ2-2; TRBD2 might be the D (7 bases). CDR1 and CDR2 from the germline V gene are LGHNA and YSLEER. This CDR3 has 18 residues. V was trimmed by 0 bases and J by 6 bases, leaving 20 bases between them. Here the CDR3 DNA reads TGCGCCAGCAGCCAAGAGGCGGGGCGGGGGCTATACGCCGGGGAGCTGTTTTTT. Translating gives CASSQEAGRGLYAGELFF.

This clone was detected only a few times. The rearrangement links TRBV5-1 to TRBJ2-2; TRBD1 matches 9 bases. This CDR3 has 16 residues. The germline gives CDR1 SGHRS, CDR2 YFSETQ. V lost 3 bases, J lost 0 bases, and 3 bases stayed unmatched. The CDR3 DNA sequence: TGCGCCAGCAGCTGGGACAGGGCCCCGAACACCGGGGAGCTGTTTTTT. Residues: CASSWDRAPNTGELFF.

This clone appeared once. Other DNA sequences of this sample code for an identical CDR3. The gene calls are TRBV6-2 or TRBV6-3 and TRBJ1-2; TRBD1 might be the D (6 bases). Germline V CDR1 and CDR2: MNHEY, SVGEGT. The CDR3 contains 13 residues. Trimming pared 5 bases from V and 2 bases from J, leaving 9 bases between. DNA for the CDR3: TGTGCCAGCAGTCCGGACAGAAACTATGGCTACACCTTC. Translating gives CASSPDRNYGYTF.

This clone was observed a single time. V is TRBV28 and J is TRBJ1-5; 8 nucleotides align to TRBD1. CDR3 length: 15 amino acids. Germline V gene data show CDR1 as MDHEN and CDR2 as SYDVKM. With V trimmed by 5 bases and J by 3 bases, 6 bases remained unmatched. The CDR3 protein is CASSLPTGDNQPQHF. The CDR3 DNA reads TGTGCCAGCAGTCTCCCGACAGGGGACAATCAGCCCCAGCATTTT.

V usage is TRBV5-1 and J usage is TRBJ1-1; TRBD1 matches 7 bases. The germline V gene encodes CDR1 SGHRS and CDR2 YFSETQ. This CDR3 is built from 14 residues. V lost 5 bases and J lost 0; bases outside the gene matches: 4. The CDR3 loop is CASRLTGMNTEAFF. CDR3 nucleotide sequence: TGCGCCAGCAGACTGACAGGGATGAACACTGAAGCTTTCTTT.